A selection of T cell receptor beta chains follows, all from one sample in a study of shared clonotypes between healthy human individuals. Clones were sequenced by immunoSEQ multiplex PCR, and TCRdb holds only the in-frame ones, with some missing. The sample yields 2 million to 2.5 million clones, approximately 96% seen once. Sequenced sample: naive CD4+ T cells sorted from blood. These receptors were obtained from a man between 18 and 35 years old in good health. The CDR3 runs from the conserved cysteine through the conserved F or W. A D gene is named only where the DNA matches it firmly. Expanded clones get a size class; other rows say once, few or many, or leave the size out.

J gene | CDR3 length | clone size | D gene | V gene | CDR3 protein | CDR3 DNA
TRBJ1-5 | 15 | - | - | TRBV6-1 | CASRPKSTGYQPQHF | TGTGCCAGCAGGCCCAAGAGTACAGGGTATCAGCCCCAGCATTTT
TRBJ1-3 | 15 | - | TRBD1 | TRBV19 | CASSAQGATGNTIYF | TGTGCCAGTAGCGCCCAGGGGGCTACTGGAAACACCATATATTTT
TRBJ1-1 | 12 | - | - | TRBV29-1 | CSAGGMNTEAFF | TGCAGCGCGGGTGGGATGAACACTGAAGCTTTCTTT
TRBJ2-1 | 12 | - | - | TRBV25-1 | CASSVGRDEQFF | TGTGCCAGCAGTGTAGGGAGAGATGAGCAGTTCTTC
TRBJ2-1 | 17 | - | TRBD2 | TRBV5-1 | CASSLAGERGIHNEQFF | TGCGCCAGCAGCTTGGCGGGGGAGCGGGGGATACACAATGAGCAGTTCTTC
TRBJ1-1 | 17 | - | - | TRBV5-1 | CASSLEFSVGGHTEAFF | TGCGCCAGCAGCTTGGAGTTCTCCGTGGGGGGCCACACTGAAGCTTTCTTT
TRBJ2-1 | 18 | - | TRBD2 | TRBV19 | CATSDGGLAEGNYNEQFF | TGTGCCACCTCAGACGGGGGACTAGCTGAGGGTAACTACAATGAGCAGTTCTTC
TRBJ1-2 | 13 | - | - | TRBV5-4 | CASSLPGDYGYTF | TGTGCCAGCAGCTTGCCGGGGGATTATGGCTACACCTTC
TRBJ1-2 | 14 | - | - | TRBV4-1 | CASSQGESGYGYTF | TGCGCCAGCAGCCAAGGGGAAAGCGGCTATGGCTACACCTTC
TRBJ1-1 | 16 | once | - | TRBV19 | CASSIPGALKITEAFF | TGTGCCAGTAGTATTCCAGGGGCCCTTAAGATAACTGAAGCTTTCTTT
TRBJ2-7 | 13 | - | - | TRBV4-1 | CASSQEYVYEQYF | TGCGCCAGCAGCCAAGAATACGTCTACGAGCAGTACTTC
TRBJ1-3 | 15 | - | - | TRBV14 | CASSHLGGSGNTIYF | TGTGCCAGCAGCCATCTCGGGGGGAGTGGAAACACCATATATTTT
TRBJ1-2 | 14 | once | - | TRBV19 | CASSVGGADYGYTF | TGTGCCAGTAGTGTCGGTGGGGCTGACTATGGCTACACCTTC
TRBJ2-7 | 11 | few | - | TRBV2 | CASSELDEQYF | TGTGCCAGCAGTGAACTGGACGAGCAGTACTTC
TRBJ1-3 | 18 | - | TRBD1 | TRBV5-8 | CASSLGTVPPFSGNTIYF | TGTGCCAGCAGCTTAGGGACAGTTCCCCCTTTCTCTGGAAACACCATATATTTT
TRBJ2-3 | 15 | - | TRBD2 | TRBV10-3 | CAITRGLAGADTQYF | TGTGCCATCACTAGGGGACTAGCGGGAGCCGATACGCAGTATTTT
TRBJ2-2 | 15 | once | - | TRBV4-2 | CASSPPDRDTGELFF | TGTGCCAGCAGCCCGCCCGACAGAGACACCGGGGAGCTGTTTTTT
TRBJ2-2 | 15 | - | - | TRBV5-6 | CASSLGGTNTGELFF | TGTGCCAGCAGCTTGGGAGGGACGAACACCGGGGAGCTGTTTTTT
TRBJ2-4 | 15 | - | - | TRBV5-6 | CASSLVDVTKNIQYF | TGTGCCAGCAGCTTGGTGGACGTGACCAAAAACATTCAGTACTTC
TRBJ1-1 | 18 | - | - | TRBV27 | CASSPNLFPGRENTEAFF | TGTGCCAGCAGTCCCAACTTATTTCCAGGGCGTGAGAACACTGAAGCTTTCTTT
TRBJ1-4 | 11 | - | - | TRBV30 | CAWSSNEKLFF | TGTGCCTGGAGTTCAAATGAAAAACTGTTTTTT